Listed below are T cell receptor beta chains from one sample, sequenced in a study of shared clonotypes between healthy human individuals. TCRdb's table, derived via immunoSEQ multiplex PCR, lists solely in-frame clones and lacks some. The sample yields 1,400,000 or so clones, just under 99% seen once. Source material: naive CD4+ T cells sorted from blood. These TCRs come from a young man in good health. The CDR3 runs from the conserved cysteine through the conserved F or W. Fields, in order: CDR3 protein, CDR3 DNA, V gene, J gene, D gene, clone size. A D gene is named only where the DNA matches it firmly. Expanded clones get a size class; other rows say once, few or many, or leave the size out.

cdr3_aa: CASSLVRQPGYTF; cdr3_nt: TGTGCCAGCAGCTTAGTACGGCAGCCCGGCTACACCTTC; v_call: TRBV7-2; j_call: TRBJ1-2; d_call: NA; clone_size: NA
cdr3_aa: CASSYGTSGIYYEQYF; cdr3_nt: TGCGCCAGCAGCTATGGGACTAGCGGGATCTACTACGAGCAGTACTTC; v_call: TRBV5-1; j_call: TRBJ2-7; d_call: TRBD2; clone_size: NA
cdr3_aa: CASSGGTSGRVWQFF; cdr3_nt: TGTGCCAGCAGTGGAGGGACTAGCGGGAGGGTTTGGCAGTTCTTC; v_call: TRBV6-1; j_call: TRBJ2-1; d_call: TRBD2; clone_size: NA
cdr3_aa: CASITGGFGNTEAFF; cdr3_nt: TGTGCCAGCATCACAGGGGGGTTCGGGAACACTGAAGCTTTCTTT; v_call: TRBV28; j_call: TRBJ1-1; d_call: TRBD1; clone_size: NA
cdr3_aa: CASSRVSGSSYEQYF; cdr3_nt: TGTGCCAGCAGCCGAGTCAGTGGAAGCTCCTACGAGCAGTACTTC; v_call: TRBV28; j_call: TRBJ2-7; d_call: NA; clone_size: NA
cdr3_aa: CAISAGGSYGYTF; cdr3_nt: TGTGCCATCAGTGCGGGGGGGTCTTATGGCTACACCTTC; v_call: TRBV10-3; j_call: TRBJ1-2; d_call: NA; clone_size: NA
cdr3_aa: CASSPLLLQGTDTQYF; cdr3_nt: TGTGCCAGCTCACCACTGTTATTGCAGGGCACAGATACGCAGTATTTT; v_call: TRBV18; j_call: TRBJ2-3; d_call: NA; clone_size: once
cdr3_aa: CASTKLAGEETQYF; cdr3_nt: TGTGCCAGCACCAAACTAGCGGGGGAAGAGACCCAGTACTTC; v_call: TRBV2; j_call: TRBJ2-5; d_call: TRBD2; clone_size: NA
cdr3_aa: CASSPPGTNYNEQFF; cdr3_nt: TGTGCCAGCAGTCCCCCCGGGACCAACTACAATGAGCAGTTCTTC; v_call: TRBV5-5; j_call: TRBJ2-1; d_call: NA; clone_size: NA
cdr3_aa: CASRPTGKGYNEQFF; cdr3_nt: TGTGCCAGCAGACCTACGGGGAAAGGGTACAATGAGCAGTTCTTC; v_call: TRBV28; j_call: TRBJ2-1; d_call: NA; clone_size: NA
cdr3_aa: CASSLVISAWGNQPQHF; cdr3_nt: TGTGCCAGCAGCTTAGTCATTTCAGCCTGGGGCAATCAGCCCCAGCATTTT; v_call: TRBV5-4; j_call: TRBJ1-5; d_call: NA; clone_size: NA
cdr3_aa: CASSLIPGLGSNYGYTF; cdr3_nt: TGTGCCAGCAGCTTGATTCCGGGGTTAGGATCTAACTATGGCTACACCTTC; v_call: TRBV5-6; j_call: TRBJ1-2; d_call: NA; clone_size: NA
cdr3_aa: CASRETGIVETQYF; cdr3_nt: TGTGCCAGCAGGGAGACAGGGATTGTAGAGACCCAGTACTTC; v_call: TRBV6-1; j_call: TRBJ2-5; d_call: TRBD1; clone_size: NA
cdr3_aa: CASGDGPYEQYF; cdr3_nt: TGCGCCAGCGGGGACGGGCCCTACGAGCAGTACTTC; v_call: TRBV10-1; j_call: TRBJ2-7; d_call: NA; clone_size: NA
cdr3_aa: CASRPQGTDTQYF; cdr3_nt: TGTGCCAGCAGACCCCAGGGGACAGATACGCAGTATTTT; v_call: TRBV9; j_call: TRBJ2-3; d_call: NA; clone_size: once
cdr3_aa: CASSLESGDTQYF; cdr3_nt: TGTGCCAGCAGCCTCGAGTCGGGGGATACGCAGTATTTT; v_call: TRBV11-2; j_call: TRBJ2-3; d_call: NA; clone_size: NA
cdr3_aa: CASSLVGGVGQTNQPQHF; cdr3_nt: TGTGCCAGCAGTTTAGTGGGCGGTGTGGGACAGACGAATCAGCCCCAGCATTTT; v_call: TRBV27; j_call: TRBJ1-5; d_call: TRBD1; clone_size: NA
cdr3_aa: CASSSPHGWGAFF; cdr3_nt: TGTGCCAGCAGTTCACCTCACGGCTGGGGGGCTTTCTTT; v_call: TRBV28; j_call: TRBJ1-1; d_call: NA; clone_size: NA
cdr3_aa: CASSVTAQSGSYEQYF; cdr3_nt: TGTGCCAGCAGCGTAACCGCCCAGAGCGGCTCCTACGAGCAGTACTTC; v_call: TRBV9; j_call: TRBJ2-7; d_call: NA; clone_size: NA
cdr3_aa: CASSLYPGPNTEAFF; cdr3_nt: TGTGCCAGCAGTTTATATCCAGGGCCGAACACTGAAGCTTTCTTT; v_call: TRBV27; j_call: TRBJ1-1; d_call: NA; clone_size: NA
cdr3_aa: CATRSSTDTQYF; cdr3_nt: TGTGCCACGCGCTCTAGCACAGATACGCAGTATTTT; v_call: TRBV6-1; j_call: TRBJ2-3; d_call: NA; clone_size: NA
cdr3_aa: CASSYSAGSQPQHF; cdr3_nt: TGTGCCAGCAGTTACTCGGCTGGGAGTCAGCCCCAGCATTTT; v_call: TRBV6-5; j_call: TRBJ1-5; d_call: NA; clone_size: NA
cdr3_aa: CASSFAGRGNEQFF; cdr3_nt: TGTGCCAGCAGTTTTGCGGGACGGGGTAATGAGCAGTTCTTC; v_call: TRBV28; j_call: TRBJ2-1; d_call: NA; clone_size: NA
cdr3_aa: CASSLGTRHGETFF; cdr3_nt: TGTGCCAGCAGTTTGGGGACGCGTCACGGGGAAACTTTCTTT; v_call: TRBV28; j_call: TRBJ1-1; d_call: NA; clone_size: NA
cdr3_aa: CAISEHVNHEQFF; cdr3_nt: TGTGCCATCAGTGAGCATGTCAACCATGAGCAGTTCTTC; v_call: TRBV10-3; j_call: TRBJ2-1; d_call: NA; clone_size: NA
cdr3_aa: CASSGTGQTYEQYF; cdr3_nt: TGTGCCAGCAGTGGGACAGGCCAAACCTACGAGCAGTACTTC; v_call: TRBV28; j_call: TRBJ2-7; d_call: TRBD1; clone_size: NA
cdr3_aa: CAWGFTMKNRDPYSGANVLTF; cdr3_nt: TGTGCCTGGGGATTTACTATGAAGAACAGGGACCCCTACTCTGGGGCCAACGTCCTGACTTTC; v_call: TRBV30; j_call: TRBJ2-6; d_call: NA; clone_size: NA
cdr3_aa: CASSIDSGANVLTF; cdr3_nt: TGTGCCAGTAGTATAGACTCTGGGGCCAACGTCCTGACTTTC; v_call: TRBV19; j_call: TRBJ2-6; d_call: NA; clone_size: NA
cdr3_aa: CSVDRTGKVGYTF; cdr3_nt: TGCAGCGTTGACCGTACGGGGAAAGTGGGCTACACCTTC; v_call: TRBV29-1; j_call: TRBJ1-2; d_call: NA; clone_size: NA
cdr3_aa: CASSFLTGANEKLFF; cdr3_nt: TGCGCCAGCAGCTTTTTAACAGGGGCTAATGAAAAACTGTTTTTT; v_call: TRBV5-1; j_call: TRBJ1-4; d_call: TRBD1; clone_size: NA
cdr3_aa: CASSHGVAGGYEQFF; cdr3_nt: TGTGCCAGCAGCCACGGGGTAGCGGGAGGTTATGAGCAGTTCTTC; v_call: TRBV7-2; j_call: TRBJ2-1; d_call: TRBD2; clone_size: once
cdr3_aa: CASSYSSAQTPYEQYF; cdr3_nt: TGTGCCAGCTCATACTCTAGCGCCCAGACCCCATACGAGCAGTACTTC; v_call: TRBV18; j_call: TRBJ2-7; d_call: NA; clone_size: once
cdr3_aa: CASSLRPGRSYEQYF; cdr3_nt: TGTGCCAGCAGTTTACGTCCGGGCCGATCCTACGAGCAGTACTTC; v_call: TRBV28; j_call: TRBJ2-7; d_call: NA; clone_size: NA
cdr3_aa: CASSSQTPPGYSNQPQHF; cdr3_nt: TGTGCCAGCAGTTCCCAGACCCCCCCGGGGTATAGTAATCAGCCCCAGCATTTT; v_call: TRBV27; j_call: TRBJ1-5; d_call: NA; clone_size: NA
cdr3_aa: CASSSDRLGPSEQYF; cdr3_nt: TGTGCCAGCAGTTCCGACAGGCTAGGTCCCAGTGAGCAGTACTTC; v_call: TRBV6-1; j_call: TRBJ2-7; d_call: NA; clone_size: NA
cdr3_aa: CASSANPRPYEQYF; cdr3_nt: TGTGCCAGCAGCGCTAATCCAAGGCCGTACGAGCAGTACTTC; v_call: TRBV9; j_call: TRBJ2-7; d_call: NA; clone_size: NA
cdr3_aa: CASSPRKGAGEAFF; cdr3_nt: TGTGCCAGCAGCCCCCGTAAGGGGGCGGGTGAAGCTTTCTTT; v_call: TRBV7-2; j_call: TRBJ1-1; d_call: TRBD1; clone_size: NA
cdr3_aa: CSVDLDWNSGTQYF; cdr3_nt: TGCAGCGTTGATCTGGACTGGAACTCCGGTACGCAGTATTTT; v_call: TRBV29-1; j_call: TRBJ2-3; d_call: NA; clone_size: NA
cdr3_aa: CASSFQRDTGELFF; cdr3_nt: TGTGCCAGCAGTTTTCAGAGGGACACCGGGGAGCTGTTTTTT; v_call: TRBV6-6; j_call: TRBJ2-2; d_call: NA; clone_size: NA
cdr3_aa: CASSLTESNEKLFF; cdr3_nt: TGCGCCAGCAGCTTGACCGAGTCTAATGAAAAACTGTTTTTT; v_call: TRBV5-1; j_call: TRBJ1-4; d_call: NA; clone_size: NA
cdr3_aa: CASRVGRRDQPQHF; cdr3_nt: TGTGCCAGCAGGGTTGGACGGCGGGATCAGCCCCAGCATTTT; v_call: TRBV6-1; j_call: TRBJ1-5; d_call: NA; clone_size: NA
cdr3_aa: CASKGTENEKLFF; cdr3_nt: TGCGCCAGCAAAGGGACGGAGAATGAAAAACTGTTTTTT; v_call: TRBV5-1; j_call: TRBJ1-4; d_call: NA; clone_size: NA
cdr3_aa: CASSGMPNTGELFF; cdr3_nt: TGTGCCAGTAGCGGGATGCCGAACACCGGGGAGCTGTTTTTT; v_call: TRBV6-5; j_call: TRBJ2-2; d_call: TRBD2; clone_size: NA
cdr3_aa: CASSKKRKGSTEAFF; cdr3_nt: TGTGCCAGCAGCAAAAAAAGGAAAGGTTCCACTGAAGCTTTCTTT; v_call: TRBV13; j_call: TRBJ1-1; d_call: NA; clone_size: NA